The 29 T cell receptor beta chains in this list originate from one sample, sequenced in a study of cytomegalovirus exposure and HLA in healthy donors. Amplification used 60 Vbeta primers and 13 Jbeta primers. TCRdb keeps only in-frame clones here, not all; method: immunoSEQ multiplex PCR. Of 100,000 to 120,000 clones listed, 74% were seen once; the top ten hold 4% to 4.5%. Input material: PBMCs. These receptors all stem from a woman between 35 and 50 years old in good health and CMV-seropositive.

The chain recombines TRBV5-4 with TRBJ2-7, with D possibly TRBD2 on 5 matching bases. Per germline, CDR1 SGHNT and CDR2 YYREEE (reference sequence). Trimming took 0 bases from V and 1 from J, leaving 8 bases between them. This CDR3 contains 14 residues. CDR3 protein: CASSLVAGSYEQYF. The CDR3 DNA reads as TGTGCCAGCAGCTTGGTTGCGGGTTCCTACGAGCAGTACTTC.

CDR3 loop: CASSPQGAQNSPLHF. Here the CDR3 DNA reads TGCGCCAGCAGTCCCCAGGGGGCCCAAAATTCACCCCTCCACTTT. The chain couples TRBV23-1 to TRBJ1-6, with TRBD1 identical over 8 bases. TRBV23-1 is recorded as an ORF, its role being uncertain. The length of the CDR3 is 15 residues. Trimming removed 4 bases from V and 7 bases from J; junction bases left unmatched: 6.

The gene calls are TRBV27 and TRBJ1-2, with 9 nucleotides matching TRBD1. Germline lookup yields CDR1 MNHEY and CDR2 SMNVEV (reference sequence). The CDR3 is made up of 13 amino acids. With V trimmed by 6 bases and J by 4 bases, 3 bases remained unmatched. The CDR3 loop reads CASRTGGTYGYTF. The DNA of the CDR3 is TGTGCCAGCAGGACAGGGGGAACCTATGGCTACACCTTC.

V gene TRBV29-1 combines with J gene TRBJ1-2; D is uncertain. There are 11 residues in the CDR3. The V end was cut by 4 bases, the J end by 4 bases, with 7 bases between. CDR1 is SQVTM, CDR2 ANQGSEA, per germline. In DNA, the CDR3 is TGCAGCGTTGGGCAGTCCTATGGCTACACCTTC. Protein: CSVGQSYGYTF.

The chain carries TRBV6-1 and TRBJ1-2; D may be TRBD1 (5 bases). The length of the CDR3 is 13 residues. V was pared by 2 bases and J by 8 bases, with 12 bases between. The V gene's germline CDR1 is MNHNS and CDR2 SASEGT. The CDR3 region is CASSEWGVAGYTF. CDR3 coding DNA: TGTGCCAGCAGTGAATGGGGGGTTGCGGGCTACACCTTC.

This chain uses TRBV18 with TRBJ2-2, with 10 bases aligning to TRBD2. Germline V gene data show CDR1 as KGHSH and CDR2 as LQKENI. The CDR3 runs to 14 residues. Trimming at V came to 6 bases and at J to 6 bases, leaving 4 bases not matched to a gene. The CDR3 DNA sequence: TGTGCCAGCTCGGGACTAGCGAAAGCCGGGGAGCTGTTTTTT. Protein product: CASSGLAKAGELFF.

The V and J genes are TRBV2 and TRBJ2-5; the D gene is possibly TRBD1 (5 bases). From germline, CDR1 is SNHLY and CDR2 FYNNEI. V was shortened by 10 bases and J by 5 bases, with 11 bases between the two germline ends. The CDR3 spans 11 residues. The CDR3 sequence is CATRAVETQYF. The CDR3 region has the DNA TGTGCCACCAGGGCGGTGGAGACCCAGTACTTC.

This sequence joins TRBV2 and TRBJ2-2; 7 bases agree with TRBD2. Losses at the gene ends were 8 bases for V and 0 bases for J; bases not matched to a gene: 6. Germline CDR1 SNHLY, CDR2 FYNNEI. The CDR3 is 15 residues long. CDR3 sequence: CASQAGGANTGELFF. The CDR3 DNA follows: TGTGCCAGCCAGGCTGGGGGGGCGAACACCGGGGAGCTGTTTTTT.

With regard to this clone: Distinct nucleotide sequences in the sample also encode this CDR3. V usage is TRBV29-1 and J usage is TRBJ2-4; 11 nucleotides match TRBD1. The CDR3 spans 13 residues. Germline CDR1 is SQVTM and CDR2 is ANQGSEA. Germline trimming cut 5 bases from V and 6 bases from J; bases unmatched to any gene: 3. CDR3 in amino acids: CSVTGTGGNIQYF. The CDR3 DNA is TGCAGCGTTACCGGGACAGGGGGAAACATTCAGTACTTC.

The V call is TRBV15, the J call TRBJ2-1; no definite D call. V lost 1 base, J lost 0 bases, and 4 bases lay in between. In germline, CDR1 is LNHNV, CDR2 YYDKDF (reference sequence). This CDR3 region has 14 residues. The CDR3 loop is CATSRGSSYNEQFF. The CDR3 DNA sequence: TGTGCCACCAGCAGAGGGAGCTCCTACAATGAGCAGTTCTTC.

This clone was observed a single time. The CDR3 nucleotides read TGTGCCAGCAGCTTACACAGGGACAATGAGCAGTTCTTC. Protein sequence: CASSLHRDNEQFF. The rearrangement uses TRBV7-8 and TRBJ2-1, with a weak D call TRBD1 (6 bases). The CDR3 has 13 amino acids. Germline V gene sequence: CDR1 SGHVS, CDR2 FQNEAQ. Trimming pared 2 bases from V and 5 bases from J, leaving 7 bases between.

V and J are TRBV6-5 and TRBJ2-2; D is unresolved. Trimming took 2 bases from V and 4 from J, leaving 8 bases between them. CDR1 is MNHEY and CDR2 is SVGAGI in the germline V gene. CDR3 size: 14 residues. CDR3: CASSYQQITGELFF. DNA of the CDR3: TGTGCCAGCAGTTACCAACAGATCACCGGGGAGCTGTTTTTT.

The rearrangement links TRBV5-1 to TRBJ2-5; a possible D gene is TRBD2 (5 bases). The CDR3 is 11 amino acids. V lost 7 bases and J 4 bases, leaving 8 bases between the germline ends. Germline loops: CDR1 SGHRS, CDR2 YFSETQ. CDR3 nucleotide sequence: TGCGCCAGCCATGAGGGAGAGACCCAGTACTTC. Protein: CASHEGETQYF.

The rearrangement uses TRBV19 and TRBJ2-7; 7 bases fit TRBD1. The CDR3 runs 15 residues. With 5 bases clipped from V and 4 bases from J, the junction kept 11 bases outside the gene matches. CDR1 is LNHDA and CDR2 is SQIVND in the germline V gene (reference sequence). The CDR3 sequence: CASSPYRGSGYEQYF. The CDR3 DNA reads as TGTGCCAGTAGTCCTTACAGGGGAAGTGGGTACGAGCAGTACTTC.

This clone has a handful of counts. The CDR3 loop is CASSFSSSYEQYF. Written as DNA, the CDR3 is TGTGCCAGCAGCTTTAGCTCCTCCTACGAGCAGTACTTC. J is TRBJ2-7 and V is TRBV7-2; no reliable D call. The germline V and J ends were trimmed by 3 bases and 0 bases, with 6 bases remaining between them. Germline V gene data show CDR1 as SGHTA and CDR2 as FQGNSA. This CDR3 spans 13 amino acids.

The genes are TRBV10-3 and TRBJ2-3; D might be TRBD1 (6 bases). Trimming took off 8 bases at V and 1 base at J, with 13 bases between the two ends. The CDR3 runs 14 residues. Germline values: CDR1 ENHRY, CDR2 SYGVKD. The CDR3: CAISTGLGTDTQYF. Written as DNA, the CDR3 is TGTGCCATCTCAACAGGGCTGGGCACAGATACGCAGTATTTT.

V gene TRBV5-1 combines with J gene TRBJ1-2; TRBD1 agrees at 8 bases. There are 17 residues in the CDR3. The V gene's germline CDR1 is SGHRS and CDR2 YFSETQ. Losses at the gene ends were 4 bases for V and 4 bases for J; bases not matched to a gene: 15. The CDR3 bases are TGCGCCAGCAGCCCTCCACCCGGGACAGGTCTCCCCTATGGCTACACCTTC. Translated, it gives CASSPPPGTGLPYGYTF.

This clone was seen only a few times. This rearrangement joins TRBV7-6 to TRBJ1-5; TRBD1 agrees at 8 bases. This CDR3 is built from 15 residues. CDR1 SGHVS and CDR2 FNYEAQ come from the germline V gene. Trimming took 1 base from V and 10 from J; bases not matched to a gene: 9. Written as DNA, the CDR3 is TGTGCCAGCAGCTTAGGGCAGGGGGCAACAGGACCCCAGCATTTT. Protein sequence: CASSLGQGATGPQHF.

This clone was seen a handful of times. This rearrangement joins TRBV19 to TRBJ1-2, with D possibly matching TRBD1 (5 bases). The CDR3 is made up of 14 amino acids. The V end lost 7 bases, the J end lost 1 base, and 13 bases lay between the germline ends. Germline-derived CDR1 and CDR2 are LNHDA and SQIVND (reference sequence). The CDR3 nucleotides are TGTGCCAGTACCTGGGGCAAGATTAACTATGGCTACACCTTC. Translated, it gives CASTWGKINYGYTF.

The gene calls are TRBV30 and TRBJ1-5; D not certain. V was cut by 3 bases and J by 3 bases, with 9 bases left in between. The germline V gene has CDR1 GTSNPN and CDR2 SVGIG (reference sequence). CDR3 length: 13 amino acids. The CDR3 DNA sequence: TGTGCCTGGAGCGCCGGTTACAATCAGCCCCAGCATTTT. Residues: CAWSAGYNQPQHF. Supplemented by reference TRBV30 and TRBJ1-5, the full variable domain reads SQTIHQWPATLVQPVGSPLSLECTVEGTSNPNLYWYRQAAGRGLQLLFYSVGIGQISSEVPQNLSASRPQDRQFILSSKKLLLSDSGFYLCAWSAGYNQPQHFGDGTRLSIL.

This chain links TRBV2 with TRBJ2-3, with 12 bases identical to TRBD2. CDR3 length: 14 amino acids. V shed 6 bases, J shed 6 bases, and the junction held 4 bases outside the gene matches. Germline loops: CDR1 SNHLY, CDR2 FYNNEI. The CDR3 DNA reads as TGTGCCAGCAGCACTAGCGGGAGGAGTGATACGCAGTATTTT. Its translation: CASSTSGRSDTQYF.

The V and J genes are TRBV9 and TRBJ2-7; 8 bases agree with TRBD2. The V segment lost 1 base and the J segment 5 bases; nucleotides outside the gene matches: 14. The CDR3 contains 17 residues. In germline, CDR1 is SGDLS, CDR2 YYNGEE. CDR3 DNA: TGTGCCAGCAGCGTAAAGGAACGGGGGGGCTTGGAGAACGAGCAGTACTTC. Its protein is CASSVKERGGLENEQYF.

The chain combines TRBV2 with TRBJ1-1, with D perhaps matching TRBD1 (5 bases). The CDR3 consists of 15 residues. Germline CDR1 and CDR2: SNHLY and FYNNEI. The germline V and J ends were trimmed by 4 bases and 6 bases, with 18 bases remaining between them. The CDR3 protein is CASSGPGLTAPEAFF. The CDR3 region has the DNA TGTGCCAGCAGTGGGCCGGGTCTGACAGCGCCTGAAGCTTTCTTT.

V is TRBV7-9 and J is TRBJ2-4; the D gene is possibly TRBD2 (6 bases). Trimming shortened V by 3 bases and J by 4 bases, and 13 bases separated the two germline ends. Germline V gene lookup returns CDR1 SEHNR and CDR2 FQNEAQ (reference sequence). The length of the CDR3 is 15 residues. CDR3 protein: CASSLGLWDKNIQYF. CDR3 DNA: TGTGCCAGCAGCTTGGGACTCTGGGATAAAAACATTCAGTACTTC.

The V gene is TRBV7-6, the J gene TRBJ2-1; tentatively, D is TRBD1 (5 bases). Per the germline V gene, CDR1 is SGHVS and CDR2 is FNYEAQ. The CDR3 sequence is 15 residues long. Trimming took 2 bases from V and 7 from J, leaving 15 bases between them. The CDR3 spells CASSLNLQGMNEQFF. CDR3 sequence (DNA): TGTGCCAGCAGCTTAAATCTCCAGGGAATGAATGAGCAGTTCTTC.

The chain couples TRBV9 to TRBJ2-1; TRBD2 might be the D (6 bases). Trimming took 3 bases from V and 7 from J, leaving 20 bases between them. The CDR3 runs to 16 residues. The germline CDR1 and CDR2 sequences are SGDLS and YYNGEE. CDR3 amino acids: CASSARLTGVANEQFF. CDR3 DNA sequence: TGTGCCAGCAGCGCCAGGCTGACGGGAGTGGCGAATGAGCAGTTCTTC.

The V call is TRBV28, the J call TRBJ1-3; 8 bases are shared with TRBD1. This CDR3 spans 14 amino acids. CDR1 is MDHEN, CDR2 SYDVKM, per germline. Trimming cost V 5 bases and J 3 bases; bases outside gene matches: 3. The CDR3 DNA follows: TGTGCCAGCAGTCGCGACAGGGGTGGAAACACCATATATTTT. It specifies CASSRDRGGNTIYF.

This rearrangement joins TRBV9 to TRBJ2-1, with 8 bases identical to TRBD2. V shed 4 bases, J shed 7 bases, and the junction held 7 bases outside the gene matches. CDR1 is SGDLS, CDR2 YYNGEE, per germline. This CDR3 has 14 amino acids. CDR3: CASSPRTSRNEQFF. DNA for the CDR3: TGTGCCAGCAGCCCCCGGACTAGCAGAAATGAGCAGTTCTTC.

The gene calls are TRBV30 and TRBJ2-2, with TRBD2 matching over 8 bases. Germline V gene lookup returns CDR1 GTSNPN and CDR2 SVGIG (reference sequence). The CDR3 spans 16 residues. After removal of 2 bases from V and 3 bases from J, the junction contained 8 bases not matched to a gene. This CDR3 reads CAWSRGSGAYTGELFF. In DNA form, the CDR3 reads TGTGCCTGGAGTCGGGGTAGCGGGGCCTACACCGGGGAGCTGTTTTTT.